This entry features one T cell receptor beta chain sequence. How the authors handled the data: Nucleated cell counts were estimated from reference gene primer amplification. Sequencing used immunoSEQ multiplex PCR; TCRdb keeps in-frame clones, though not all of them. V and J calls and clone size come straight from that table; D and trimming were deduced from the DNA. This sample has tens of thousands of clones, with roughly 80% found just once. Germline V CDR1 and CDR2: MNHEY, SMNVEV (reference sequence). V was pared by 2 bases and J by 0 bases, with 2 bases between. The CDR3 extends over 13 amino acids. This entry belongs to a study of blood T cell repertoires in COVID-19. Overall study: Samples representing acute and convalescent COVID-19 were sourced from the United States, Italy and Spain.

The V call is TRBV27, the J call TRBJ1-5; no clear D gene. The TCR comes from a human donor in a cohort sampled during active COVID-19. The sample consisted of peripheral blood. The CDR3 DNA reads as TGTGCCAGCAGTTTACGTAGCAATCAGCCCCAGCATTTT. Its translation: CASSLRSNQPQHF.